This T cell receptor beta chain comes out of a study of Graves' ophthalmopathy and Graves' hyperthyroidism. Overall study context: No progression to ophthalmopathy over 18 months defined stable hyperthyroidism. Findings and limits, study-wide: The authors also found most expanded thyroid clonotypes above 0.001 frequency in blood.

The sample holds many counts of this clonotype. As yet, its antigen is unknown. RNA transcripts provided the template for amplifying TCR beta CDR3 regions. First-round RT-PCR with HTBI primers preceded a second-round multiplex PCR. One entry per CDR3 protein results from TCRdb running MiXCR on the multiplex PCR reads. This sample has roughly 1.1 million distinct CDR3 sequences, with about 36% found just once. The CDR3 is 15 residues long. V was trimmed by 6 bases and J by 4 bases, leaving 16 bases between them. The sample was peripheral blood or thyroid tissue (not recorded which). This TCR came from an adult man with Graves' hyperthyroidism. The chain uses TRBV12-3 or TRBV12-4 and TRBJ1-5; D call uncertain. CDR3 residues: CASSRAPSSNQPQHF. The CDR3 nucleotides are TGTGCCAGCAGCCGCGCCCCTTCGTCAAATCAGCCCCAGCATTTT.